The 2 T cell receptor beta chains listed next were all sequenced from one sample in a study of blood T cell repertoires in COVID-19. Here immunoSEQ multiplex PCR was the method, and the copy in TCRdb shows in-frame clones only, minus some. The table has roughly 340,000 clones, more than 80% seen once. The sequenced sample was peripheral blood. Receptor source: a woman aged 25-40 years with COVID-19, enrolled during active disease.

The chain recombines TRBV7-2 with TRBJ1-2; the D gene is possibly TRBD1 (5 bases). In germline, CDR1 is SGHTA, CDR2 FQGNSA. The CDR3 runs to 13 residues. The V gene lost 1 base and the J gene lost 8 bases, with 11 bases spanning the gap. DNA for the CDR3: TGTGCCAGCAGCTTAGGGGTAGGGGTCGGCTACACCTTC. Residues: CASSLGVGVGYTF. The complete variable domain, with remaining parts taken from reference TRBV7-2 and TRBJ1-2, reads GAGVSQSPSNKVTEKGKDVELRCDPISGHTALYWYRQSLGQGLEFLIYFQGNSAPDKSGLPSDRFSAERTGGSVSTLTIQRTQQEDSAVYLCASSLGVGVGYTFGSGTRLTVV.

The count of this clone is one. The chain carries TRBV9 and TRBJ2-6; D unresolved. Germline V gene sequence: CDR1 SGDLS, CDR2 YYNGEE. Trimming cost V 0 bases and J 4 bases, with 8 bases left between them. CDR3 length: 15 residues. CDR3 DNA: TGTGCCAGCAGCGTAGCCCCTCTCGGGGCCAACGTCCTGACTTTC. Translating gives CASSVAPLGANVLTF.